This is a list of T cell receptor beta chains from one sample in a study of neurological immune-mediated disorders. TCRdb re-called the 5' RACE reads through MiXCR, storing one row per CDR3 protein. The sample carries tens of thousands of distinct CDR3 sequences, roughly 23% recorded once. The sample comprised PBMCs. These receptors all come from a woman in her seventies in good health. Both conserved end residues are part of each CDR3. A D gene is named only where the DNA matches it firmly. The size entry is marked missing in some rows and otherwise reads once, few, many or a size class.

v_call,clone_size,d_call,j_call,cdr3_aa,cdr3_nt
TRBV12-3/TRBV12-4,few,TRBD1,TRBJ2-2,CASSTRTGRTGELFF,TGTGCCAGCAGTACCCGGACAGGGAGAACCGGGGAGCTGTTTTTT
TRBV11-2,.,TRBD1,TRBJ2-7,CASSTTGGAGYEQYF,TGTGCCAGCAGCACGACAGGGGGCGCGGGCTACGAGCAGTACTTC
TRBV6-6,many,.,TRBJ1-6,CASSYGVTPLHF,TGTGCCAGCAGTTATGGGGTAACACCCCTCCACTTT
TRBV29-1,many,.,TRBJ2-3,CSVASNLDTDTQYF,TGCAGCGTTGCGAGTAACCTGGACACAGATACGCAGTATTTT
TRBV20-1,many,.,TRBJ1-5,CSSGGAGQPQHF,TGCAGTTCGGGGGGCGCAGGTCAGCCCCAGCATTTT
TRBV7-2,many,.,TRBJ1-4,CASSANGGNEKLFF,TGTGCCAGCAGCGCCAACGGGGGTAATGAAAAACTGTTTTTT
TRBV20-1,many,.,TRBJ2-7,CSASRDPQENEQYF,TGCAGTGCTAGTAGGGACCCCCAAGAGAACGAGCAGTACTTC
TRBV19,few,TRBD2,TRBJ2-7,CAAGGYYEQYF,TGTGCCGCGGGGGGCTACTACGAGCAGTACTTC
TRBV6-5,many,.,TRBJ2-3,CASSYSQGVSTDTQYF,TGTGCCAGCAGTTACTCCCAGGGTGTCAGCACAGATACGCAGTATTTT
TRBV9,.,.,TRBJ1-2,CVSSGPGALGYTF,TGTGTCAGCAGCGGTCCGGGGGCGCTGGGGTACACCTTC
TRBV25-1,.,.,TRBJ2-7,CASSPVDGLYEQYF,TGTGCCAGCAGTCCCGTTGACGGGCTCTACGAGCAGTACTTC